The 10 T cell receptor beta chains reported below all come from one sample, sequenced in a study of sequential checkpoint blockade in melanoma. Assay used: immunoSEQ multiplex PCR; TCRdb lists only in-frame clones, some missing. Of several thousand clones in the sample, about 60% were seen once. Treatment indicated: randomized to nivolumab then ipilimumab (arm A) or the reverse (arm B). The sequencing used CD8+ T cells sorted from blood (inferred from file names), collected from a patient given nivolumab and ipilimumab in sequence. The receptors come from a human donor with melanoma.

The gene calls are TRBV7-8 and TRBJ2-7; D may be TRBD2 (7 bases). Looked up from germline, CDR1 is SGHVS and CDR2 is FQNEAQ. V was pared by 1 base and J by 4 bases, with 14 bases between. The CDR3 loop spans 15 amino acids. CDR3 sequence: CASSLEGGAIYEQYF. CDR3 coding DNA: TGTGCCAGCAGCTTAGAAGGGGGGGCCATTTACGAGCAGTACTTC. The variable domain in full, completed from reference TRBV7-8 and TRBJ2-7, reads GAGVSQSPRYKVAKRGQDVALRCDPISGHVSLFWYQQALGQGPEFLTYFQNEAQLDKSGLPSDRFFAERPEGSVSTLKIQRTQQEDSAVYLCASSLEGGAIYEQYFGPGTRLTVT.

The chain carries TRBV4-3 and TRBJ2-1, with 12 bases that match TRBD2. V gave up 0 bases and J gave up 1 base; unmatched junction bases: 13. This CDR3 is built from 21 residues. Germline values: CDR1 LGHNA, CDR2 YSLEER. The CDR3 loop reads CASSQDAASGGGKRSYNEQFF. CDR3 nucleotide sequence: TGCGCCAGCAGCCAAGATGCGGCTAGCGGGGGGGGGAAGAGATCCTACAATGAGCAGTTCTTC.

On this clone itself: The sample contains more than one DNA sequence encoding this CDR3. The rearrangement links TRBV7-3 to TRBJ1-6; TRBD1 might be the D (6 bases). This CDR3 comprises 14 residues. Germline-derived CDR1 and CDR2 are SGHTA and FQGTGA. With 5 bases removed from V and 10 bases from J, the gap between germline ends came to 15 bases. CDR3 protein: CASSPTGANSPLHF. The CDR3, as DNA: TGTGCCAGCAGCCCGACAGGAGCCAACTCACCCCTCCACTTT.

This CDR3 is CASSFPDSYEQYF. CDR3 nucleotides: TGTGCCAGCAGCTTCCCGGACAGCTACGAGCAGTACTTC. This rearrangement joins TRBV7-9 to TRBJ2-7; TRBD1 might be the D (6 bases). V was pared by 3 bases and J by 3 bases, with 9 bases between. This CDR3 spans 13 amino acids. The V gene's germline CDR1 is SEHNR and CDR2 FQNEAQ (reference sequence).

The V and J genes are TRBV4-1 and TRBJ2-5, with 10 bases matching TRBD1. J was trimmed by 4 bases and V by 1 base; bases with no gene match: 9. CDR3 length equals 17 residues. Germline CDR1 reads MGHRA; CDR2 reads YSYEKL. The CDR3 reads CASSQVGGGDRGETQYF. DNA for the CDR3: TGCGCCAGCAGCCAAGTGGGAGGGGGGGACAGGGGAGAGACCCAGTACTTC.

V gene TRBV4-1 combines with J gene TRBJ1-4; a possible D gene is TRBD1 (5 bases). The CDR3 runs to 15 residues. The germline V and J ends were trimmed by 0 bases and 6 bases, with 11 bases remaining between them. Per germline, CDR1 MGHRA and CDR2 YSYEKL. For the CDR3, the DNA is TGCGCCAGCAGCCAAGATGCAGGGCCGGATGAAAAACTGTTTTTT. Residues: CASSQDAGPDEKLFF.

Remarks on this clone: At one boundary the junction diverges from the germline segment, which might be a read error. The chain joins TRBV7-9 to TRBJ2-7; 9 positions agree with TRBD2. From germline, CDR1 is SEHNR and CDR2 FQNEAQ (reference sequence). CDR3 size: 15 residues. In DNA, the CDR3 is TGCGCCAGCAGCCAAGACGGGCTAGCGGGGAACGAGCAGTACTTC. It specifies CASSQDGLAGNEQYF.

J is TRBJ2-1 and V is TRBV28; D is possibly TRBD2 (7 bases). Germline V gene lookup returns CDR1 MDHEN and CDR2 SYDVKM. V gave up 4 bases and J gave up 6 bases, with 13 bases separating them. The CDR3 loop spans 14 amino acids. In nucleotides, the CDR3 is TGTGCCAGCAGTTACCGTGGGGGGGCCAATGAGCAGTTCTTC. It codes for CASSYRGGANEQFF.

V usage is TRBV11-3 and J usage is TRBJ2-2; TRBD2 matches 7 bases. The CDR3 spans 14 residues. The V segment lost 4 bases and the J segment 4 bases; nucleotides outside the gene matches: 3. CDR1 is SGHNT, CDR2 YENEEA, per germline. CDR3 region: CASSSGLGTGELFF. CDR3 nucleotide sequence: TGTGCCAGCAGCTCCGGACTAGGCACCGGGGAGCTGTTTTTT. The variable domain in full, completed from reference TRBV11-3 and TRBJ2-2, reads EAGVVQSPRYKIIEKKQPVAFWCNPISGHNTLYWYLQNLGQGPELLIRYENEEAVDDSQLPKDRFSAERLKGVDSTLKIQPAELGDSAVYLCASSSGLGTGELFFGEGSRLTVL.

The chain combines TRBV27 with TRBJ2-7; 7 bases match TRBD1. The V segment lost 2 bases and the J segment 2 bases; nucleotides outside the gene matches: 9. The CDR3 consists of 16 residues. Per germline, CDR1 MNHEY and CDR2 SMNVEV (reference sequence). CDR3 in DNA: TGTGCCAGCAGTTTAGGCCCCCCCGGGACAGCCTACGAGCAGTACTTC. Its translation is CASSLGPPGTAYEQYF.